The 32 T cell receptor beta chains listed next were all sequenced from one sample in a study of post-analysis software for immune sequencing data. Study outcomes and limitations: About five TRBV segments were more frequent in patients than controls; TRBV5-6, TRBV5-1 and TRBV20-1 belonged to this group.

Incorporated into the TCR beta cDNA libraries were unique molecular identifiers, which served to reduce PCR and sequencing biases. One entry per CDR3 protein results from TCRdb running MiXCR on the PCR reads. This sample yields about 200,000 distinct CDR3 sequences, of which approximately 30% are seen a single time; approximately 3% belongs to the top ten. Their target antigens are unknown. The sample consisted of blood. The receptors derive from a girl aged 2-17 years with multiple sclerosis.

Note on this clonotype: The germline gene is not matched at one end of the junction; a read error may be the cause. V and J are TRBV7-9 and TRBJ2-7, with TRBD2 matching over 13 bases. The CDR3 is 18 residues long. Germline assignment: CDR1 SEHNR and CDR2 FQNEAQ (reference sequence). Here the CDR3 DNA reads TGTGTCAGCAGCGCCCGACTAGCGGGGGGCCCTCCTCTCAATGAGCAGTACTTC. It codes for CVSSARLAGGPPLNEQYF. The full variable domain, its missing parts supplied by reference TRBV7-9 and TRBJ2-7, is DTGVSQNPRHKITKRGQNVTFRCDPISEHNRLYWYRQTLGQGPEFLTYFQNEAQLEKSRLLSDRFSAERPKGSFSTLEIQRTEQGDSAMYLCVSSARLAGGPPLNEQYFGPGTRLTVT.

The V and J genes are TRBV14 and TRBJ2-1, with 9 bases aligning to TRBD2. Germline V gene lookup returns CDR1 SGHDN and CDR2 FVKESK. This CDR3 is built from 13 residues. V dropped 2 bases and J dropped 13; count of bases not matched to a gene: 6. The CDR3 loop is CASSQSSGETQFF. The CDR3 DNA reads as TGTGCCAGCAGCCAATCTAGCGGGGAGACCCAGTTCTTC.

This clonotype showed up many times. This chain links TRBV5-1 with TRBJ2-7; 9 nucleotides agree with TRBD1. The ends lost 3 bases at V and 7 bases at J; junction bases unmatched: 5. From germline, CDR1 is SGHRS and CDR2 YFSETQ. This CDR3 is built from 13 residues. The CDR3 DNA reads TGCGCCAGCAGCTCGGACAGGGGTGGTGAGCAGTACTTC. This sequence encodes CASSSDRGGEQYF.

CDR3 amino acids: CASSLTGGLGYTF. The CDR3 region has the DNA TGCGCCAGCAGCTTGACAGGGGGCCTAGGCTACACCTTC. V gene TRBV5-1 combines with J gene TRBJ1-2; 9 nucleotides match TRBD1. With 1 base clipped from V and 8 bases from J, the junction kept 3 bases outside the gene matches. CDR1 SGHRS and CDR2 YFSETQ come from the germline V gene. The CDR3 extends over 13 amino acids.

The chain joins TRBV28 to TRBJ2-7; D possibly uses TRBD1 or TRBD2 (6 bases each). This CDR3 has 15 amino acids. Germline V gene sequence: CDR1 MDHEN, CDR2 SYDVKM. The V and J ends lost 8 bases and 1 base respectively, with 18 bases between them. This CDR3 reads CASRIPGARSYEQYF. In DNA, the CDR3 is TGTGCCAGCCGAATACCGGGGGCGCGATCCTACGAGCAGTACTTC.

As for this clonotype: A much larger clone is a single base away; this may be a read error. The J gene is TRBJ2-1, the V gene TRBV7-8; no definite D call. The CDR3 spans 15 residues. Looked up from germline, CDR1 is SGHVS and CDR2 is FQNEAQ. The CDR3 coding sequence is TGTGCCAGCAGCTTAGCTTTGAGCTCCTACAATGGGCAGTTCTTC. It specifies CASSLALSSYNGQFF.

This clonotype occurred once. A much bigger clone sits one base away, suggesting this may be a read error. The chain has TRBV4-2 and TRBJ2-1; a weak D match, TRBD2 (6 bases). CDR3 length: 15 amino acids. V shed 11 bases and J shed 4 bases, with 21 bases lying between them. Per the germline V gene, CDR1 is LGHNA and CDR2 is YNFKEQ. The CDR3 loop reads CAGRPGSGPYNEQFF. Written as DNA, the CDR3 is TGTGCCGGCCGCCCAGGAAGCGGGCCTTACAATGAGCAGTTCTTC.

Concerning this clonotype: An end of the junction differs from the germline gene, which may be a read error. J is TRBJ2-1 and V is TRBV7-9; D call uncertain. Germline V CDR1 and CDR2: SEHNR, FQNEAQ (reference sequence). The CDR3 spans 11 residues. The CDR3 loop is CAGSPFEEQFF. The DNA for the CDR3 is TGTGCCGGCAGCCCCTTTGAGGAGCAGTTCTTC.

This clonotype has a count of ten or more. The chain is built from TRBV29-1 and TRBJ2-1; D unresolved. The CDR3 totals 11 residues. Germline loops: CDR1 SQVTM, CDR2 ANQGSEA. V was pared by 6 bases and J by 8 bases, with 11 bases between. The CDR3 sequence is CSVLDTHEQFF. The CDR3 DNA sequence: TGCAGCGTCTTAGACACCCATGAGCAGTTCTTC.

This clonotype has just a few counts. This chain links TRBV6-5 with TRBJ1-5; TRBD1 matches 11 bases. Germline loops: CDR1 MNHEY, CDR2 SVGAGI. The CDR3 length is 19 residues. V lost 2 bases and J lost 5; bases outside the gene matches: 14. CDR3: CASSYERDRGYQGHQPQHF. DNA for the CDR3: TGTGCCAGCAGTTACGAGAGGGACAGGGGGTACCAGGGACATCAGCCCCAGCATTTT.

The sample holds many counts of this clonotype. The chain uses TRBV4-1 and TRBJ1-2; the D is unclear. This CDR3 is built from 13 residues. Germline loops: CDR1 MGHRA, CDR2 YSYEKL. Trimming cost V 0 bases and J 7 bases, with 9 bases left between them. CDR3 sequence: CASSQDLLIGYTF. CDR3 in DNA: TGCGCCAGCAGCCAAGATTTATTAATTGGCTACACCTTC.

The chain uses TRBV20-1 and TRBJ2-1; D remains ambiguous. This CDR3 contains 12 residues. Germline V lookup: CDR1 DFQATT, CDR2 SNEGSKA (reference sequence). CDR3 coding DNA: TGCATCGGGCAGCCTAACTACAATGAGCAGTTCTTC. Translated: CIGQPNYNEQFF.

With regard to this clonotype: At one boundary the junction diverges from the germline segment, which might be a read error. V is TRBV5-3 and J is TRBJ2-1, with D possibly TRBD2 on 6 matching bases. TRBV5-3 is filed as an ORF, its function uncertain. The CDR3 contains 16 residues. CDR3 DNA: TGTGCCAGCAGCTTGGTTGTGCGGGGCTCCTACAATGAGCAGTTCTTC. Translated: CASSLVVRGSYNEQFF.

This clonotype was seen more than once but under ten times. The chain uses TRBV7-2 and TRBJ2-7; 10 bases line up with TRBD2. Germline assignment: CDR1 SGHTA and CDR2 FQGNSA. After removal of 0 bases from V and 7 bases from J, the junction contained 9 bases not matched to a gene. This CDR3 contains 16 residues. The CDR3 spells CASSLAGSGRAREQYF. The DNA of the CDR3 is TGTGCCAGCAGCTTAGCGGGGAGCGGGAGGGCCCGAGAGCAGTACTTC.

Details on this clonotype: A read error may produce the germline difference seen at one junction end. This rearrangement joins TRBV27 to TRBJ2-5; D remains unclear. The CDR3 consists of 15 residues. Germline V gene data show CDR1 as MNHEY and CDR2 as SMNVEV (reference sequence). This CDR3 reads CVSSIIGIFPETRYF. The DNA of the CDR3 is TGTGTCAGCAGCATAATAGGGATTTTTCCGGAGACCCGGTACTTC.

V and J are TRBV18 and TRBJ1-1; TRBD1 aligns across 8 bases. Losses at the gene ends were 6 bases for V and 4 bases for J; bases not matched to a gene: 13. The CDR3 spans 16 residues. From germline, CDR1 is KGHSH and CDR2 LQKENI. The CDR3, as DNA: TGTGCCAGCTCGCCTTATCCAGGGGGCGCTGGCACTGAAGCTTTCTTT. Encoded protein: CASSPYPGGAGTEAFF.

The CDR3 DNA reads as TGTGCCACCAGCAGAGAGCTCACCGGGACAGAAGCTTTCTTT. Its protein product is CATSRELTGTEAFF. The chain combines TRBV15 with TRBJ1-1; a weak D match, TRBD1 (6 bases). V was cut by 0 bases and J by 8 bases, with 13 bases left in between. Germline V gives CDR1 LNHNV, CDR2 YYDKDF (reference sequence). This CDR3 comprises 14 residues.

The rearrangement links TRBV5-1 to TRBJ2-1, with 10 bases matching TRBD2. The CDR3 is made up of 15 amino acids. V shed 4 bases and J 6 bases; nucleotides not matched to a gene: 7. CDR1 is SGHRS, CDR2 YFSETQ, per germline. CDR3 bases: TGCGCCAGCAGCGGCGTAGCGGGAGGTCTCAATGAGCAGTTCTTC. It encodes CASSGVAGGLNEQFF.

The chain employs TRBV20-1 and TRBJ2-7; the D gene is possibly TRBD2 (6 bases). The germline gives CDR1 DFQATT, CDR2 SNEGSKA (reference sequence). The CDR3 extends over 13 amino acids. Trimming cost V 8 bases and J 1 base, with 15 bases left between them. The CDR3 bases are TGCAGTCTGGAGGGGCCACAATCCTACGAGCAGTACTTC. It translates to CSLEGPQSYEQYF.

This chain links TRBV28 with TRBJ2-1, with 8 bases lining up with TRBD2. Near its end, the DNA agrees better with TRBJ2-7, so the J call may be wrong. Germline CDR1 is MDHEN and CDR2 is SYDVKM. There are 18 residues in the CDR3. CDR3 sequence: CASSFARSGKSSYNEQYF. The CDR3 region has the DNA TGTGCCAGCAGTTTCGCACGTAGCGGGAAGAGCTCCTACAATGAGCAGTACTTC.

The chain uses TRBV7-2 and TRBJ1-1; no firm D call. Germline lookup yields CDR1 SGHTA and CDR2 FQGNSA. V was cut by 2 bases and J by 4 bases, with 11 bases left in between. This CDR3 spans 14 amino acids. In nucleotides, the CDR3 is TGTGCCAGCAGCTTATATCCGGTCAGCACTGAAGCTTTCTTT. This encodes CASSLYPVSTEAFF.

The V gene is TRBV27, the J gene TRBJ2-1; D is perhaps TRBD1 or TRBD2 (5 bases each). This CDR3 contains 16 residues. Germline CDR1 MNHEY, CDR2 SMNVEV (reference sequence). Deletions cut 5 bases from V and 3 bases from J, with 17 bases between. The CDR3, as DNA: TGTGCCAGCAGTACAGCGTTGGGGACCATCTACAATGAGCAGTTCTTC. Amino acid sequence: CASSTALGTIYNEQFF.

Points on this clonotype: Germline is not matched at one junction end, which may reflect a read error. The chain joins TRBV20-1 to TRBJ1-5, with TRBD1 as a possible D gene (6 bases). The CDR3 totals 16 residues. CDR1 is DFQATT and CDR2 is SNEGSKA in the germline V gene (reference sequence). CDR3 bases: TGCAGTGCTAGTCCTAGGACAGTCACTAGCAATCAGACCCAGCATTTT. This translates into CSASPRTVTSNQTQHF.

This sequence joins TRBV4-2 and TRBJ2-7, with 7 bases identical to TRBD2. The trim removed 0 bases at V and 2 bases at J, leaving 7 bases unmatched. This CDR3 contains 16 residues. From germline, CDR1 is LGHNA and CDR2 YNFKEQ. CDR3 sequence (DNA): TGTGCCAGCAGCCAAGATGAACTAGCGCTTCCCTACGAGCAGTACTTC. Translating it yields CASSQDELALPYEQYF.

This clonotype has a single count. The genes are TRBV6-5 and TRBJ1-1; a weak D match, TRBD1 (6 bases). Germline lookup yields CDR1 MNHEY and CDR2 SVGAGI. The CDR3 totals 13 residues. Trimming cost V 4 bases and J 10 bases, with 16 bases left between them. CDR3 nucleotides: TGTGCCAGCAGTTGCAGCGAACAGGGCAGAGCTTTCTTT. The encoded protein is CASSCSEQGRAFF.

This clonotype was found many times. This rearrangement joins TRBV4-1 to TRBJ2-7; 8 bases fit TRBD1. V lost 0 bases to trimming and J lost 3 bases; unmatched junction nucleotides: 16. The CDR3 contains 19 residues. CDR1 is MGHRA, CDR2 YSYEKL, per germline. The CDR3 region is CASSQDPQEPETGDYEQYF. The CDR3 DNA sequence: TGCGCCAGCAGCCAAGATCCTCAGGAACCCGAGACAGGGGACTACGAGCAGTACTTC.

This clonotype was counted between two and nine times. The CDR3 here is CASSPGTGEGYTF. Written as DNA, the CDR3 is TGTGCCAGCTCACCCGGGACAGGGGAAGGCTACACCTTC. The chain is built from TRBV18 and TRBJ1-2; 10 bases agree with TRBD1. After removal of 3 bases from V and 8 bases from J, the junction contained 3 bases not matched to a gene. Germline assignment: CDR1 KGHSH and CDR2 LQKENI. This CDR3 comprises 13 residues.

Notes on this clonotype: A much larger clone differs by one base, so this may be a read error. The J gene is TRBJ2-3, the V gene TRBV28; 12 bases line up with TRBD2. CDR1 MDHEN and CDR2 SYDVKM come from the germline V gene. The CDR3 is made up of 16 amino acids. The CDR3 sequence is CASSRTSGAPRDTRYF. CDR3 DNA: TGTGCCAGCAGCAGGACTAGCGGGGCCCCGCGGGATACGCGGTATTTT. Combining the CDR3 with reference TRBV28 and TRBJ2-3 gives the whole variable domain DVKVTQSSRYLVKRTGEKVFLECVQDMDHENMFWYRQDPGLGLRLIYFSYDVKMKEKGDIPEGYSVSREKKERFSLILESASTNQTSMYLCASSRTSGAPRDTRYFGPGTRLTVL.

The CDR3 DNA follows: TGTGCCAGCAGCTCGGGGGGAAGCACAGATACGCAGTATTTT. Translated, it gives CASSSGGSTDTQYF. The chain joins TRBV7-3 to TRBJ2-3, with 7 bases aligning to TRBD2. The CDR3 extends over 14 amino acids. J lost 0 bases, V lost 4 bases, and 1 base had no gene match. Per germline, CDR1 SGHTA and CDR2 FQGTGA. The whole variable domain, filled in from reference TRBV7-3 and TRBJ2-3, reads GAGVSQTPSNKVTEKGKYVELRCDPISGHTALYWYRQSLGQGPEFLIYFQGTGAADDSGLPNDRFFAVRPEGSVSTLKIQRTERGDSAVYLCASSSGGSTDTQYFGPGTRLTVL.

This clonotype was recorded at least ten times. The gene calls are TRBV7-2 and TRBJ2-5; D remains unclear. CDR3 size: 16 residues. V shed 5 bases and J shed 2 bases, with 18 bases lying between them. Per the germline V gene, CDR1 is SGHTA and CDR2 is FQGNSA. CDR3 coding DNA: TGTGCCAGCAGCCCGATACCCAGCCGGCGGCAAGAGACCCAGTACTTC. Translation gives CASSPIPSRRQETQYF.

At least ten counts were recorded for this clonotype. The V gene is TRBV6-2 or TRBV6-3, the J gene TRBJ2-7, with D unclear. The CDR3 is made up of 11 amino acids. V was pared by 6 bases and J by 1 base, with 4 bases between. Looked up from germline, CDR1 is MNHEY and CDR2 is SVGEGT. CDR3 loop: CASSPSYEQYF. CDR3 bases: TGTGCCAGCAGCCCATCCTACGAGCAGTACTTC.

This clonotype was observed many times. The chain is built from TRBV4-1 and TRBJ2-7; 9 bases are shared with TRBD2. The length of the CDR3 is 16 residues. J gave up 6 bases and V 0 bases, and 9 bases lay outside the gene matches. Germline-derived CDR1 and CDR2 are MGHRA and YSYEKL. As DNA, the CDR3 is TGCGCCAGCAGCCAAGATATGCCTAGCGGGATTCTCGAGCAGTACTTC. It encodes CASSQDMPSGILEQYF.